The 24 T cell receptor beta chains listed next were all sequenced from one sample in a study of T cells in Graves' hyperthyroidism and ophthalmopathy. Authors of the study amplified TCR beta CDR3 regions from RNA transcripts. RT-PCR in the first round (using the HTBI primer set) targeted the TCR CDR3. Each CDR3 protein gets one entry after TCRdb re-called the multiplex PCR reads with MiXCR. The sample lists about 580,000 distinct CDR3 sequences, roughly 13% occurring once. The sequenced sample was blood. The source of these receptors is a woman younger than 45 with Graves' hyperthyroidism that later progressed to Graves' ophthalmopathy.

This clonotype has a count of ten or more. The chain is built from TRBV20-1 and TRBJ1-1, with 9 nucleotides matching TRBD1. The CDR3 spans 13 residues. J lost 5 bases, V lost 3 bases, and 4 bases had no gene match. Per the germline V gene, CDR1 is DFQATT and CDR2 is SNEGSKA (reference sequence). The CDR3 nucleotides read TGCAGTGCTAGGGCACAGGGGGCAACTGAAGCTTTCTTT. This sequence encodes CSARAQGATEAFF.

The sample holds a few counts of this clonotype. V and J are TRBV3-1 and TRBJ1-2; 8 bases are a match to TRBD1. After removal of 4 bases from V and 2 bases from J, the junction contained 6 bases not matched to a gene. This CDR3 comprises 15 residues. The germline V gene has CDR1 LGHDT and CDR2 YNNKEL (reference sequence). CDR3 DNA sequence: TGTGCCAGCAGCCCGACAGGGGAAAAGAACTATGGCTACACCTTC. It translates to CASSPTGEKNYGYTF.

This clonotype occurred many times. The J gene is TRBJ1-3, the V gene TRBV24-1; a weak D match, TRBD1 (5 bases). Germline assignment: CDR1 KGHDR and CDR2 SFDVKD. The CDR3 length is 13 residues. The germline V and J ends were trimmed by 9 bases and 3 bases, with 11 bases remaining between them. This CDR3 reads CATSKGNGNTIYF. In DNA form, the CDR3 reads TGTGCCACCTCGAAGGGGAATGGAAACACCATATATTTT.

This clonotype has a count of ten or more. CDR3 DNA sequence: TGTGCCACCAGTGACACAACAGGGTTTCAAGAGACCCAGTACTTC. It codes for CATSDTTGFQETQYF. The chain couples TRBV24-1 to TRBJ2-5, with a weak D call TRBD1 (6 bases). This CDR3 comprises 15 residues. Trimming removed 4 bases from V and 2 bases from J, with 13 bases in between. Germline V gene sequence: CDR1 KGHDR, CDR2 SFDVKD.

This clonotype turned up a few times. A clone one base away is much larger, so this may be a read error. The rearrangement joins TRBV6-1 to TRBJ1-1; possibly TRBD1 for D (6 bases). This CDR3 has 13 amino acids. Per the germline V gene, CDR1 is MNHNS and CDR2 is SASEGT. Here the CDR3 reads CAGRGRSNTEAFF. DNA for the CDR3: TGTGCCGGCAGGGGTAGGTCGAACACTGAAGCTTTCTTT.

This clonotype was seen at least ten times. This chain links TRBV6-2 or TRBV6-3 with TRBJ2-2; 11 positions match TRBD2. The CDR3 is 20 residues long. With 0 bases clipped from V and 1 base from J, the junction kept 10 bases outside the gene matches. The germline V gene has CDR1 MNHEY and CDR2 SVGEGT. The CDR3 loop reads CASSYSTFRTSGLNTGELFF. The CDR3 DNA follows: TGTGCCAGCAGTTACTCGACGTTCCGGACTAGCGGGCTGAACACCGGGGAGCTGTTTTTT.

The table lists this clonotype with many counts. The chain recombines TRBV6-1 with TRBJ1-2; D is uncertain. CDR1 and CDR2 (germline): MNHNS, SASEGT. There are 13 residues in the CDR3. Deletions cut 7 bases from V and 1 base from J, with 10 bases between. In DNA form, the CDR3 reads TGTGCCAGCACGGAGTTTGGTAACTATGGCTACACCTTC. It specifies CASTEFGNYGYTF.

This clonotype was picked up a small number of times. The rearrangement uses TRBV6-5 and TRBJ1-5; D may be TRBD1 (6 bases). Trimming pared 3 bases from V and 2 bases from J, leaving 14 bases between. CDR3 length: 16 amino acids. Per germline, CDR1 MNHEY and CDR2 SVGAGI. The CDR3 loop is CASSYTGGRGNQPQHF. The CDR3 DNA reads as TGTGCCAGCAGTTATACCGGGGGCAGGGGCAATCAGCCCCAGCATTTT.

The table lists this clonotype with many counts. The J gene is TRBJ1-1, the V gene TRBV30; no reliable D call. Trimming cost V 5 bases and J 2 bases, with 12 bases left between them. This CDR3 is 13 amino acids long. Germline V gives CDR1 GTSNPN, CDR2 SVGIG (reference sequence). CDR3 sequence: CAWEPGANTEAFF. CDR3 nucleotide sequence: TGTGCCTGGGAGCCAGGAGCCAACACTGAAGCTTTCTTT.

This clonotype was seen repeatedly, ten times or more. The J gene is TRBJ2-5, the V gene TRBV20-1; D call uncertain. The CDR3 totals 14 residues. The V gene lost 0 bases and the J gene lost 3 bases, with 11 bases spanning the gap. Germline CDR1 is DFQATT and CDR2 is SNEGSKA (reference sequence). The CDR3 DNA sequence: TGCAGTGCTAGAGATTGGCTACCAAAAGAGACCCAGTACTTC. Its translation is CSARDWLPKETQYF.

This clonotype was picked up many times. The rearrangement links TRBV7-3 to TRBJ1-1; D may be TRBD1 (5 bases). This CDR3 has 14 residues. Germline V lookup: CDR1 SGHTA, CDR2 FQGTGA. Between the trimmed V and J ends, which lost 5 bases and 1 base, there was a span of 11 bases. The chain's CDR3 is CASSPDNSNTEAFF. Here the CDR3 DNA reads TGTGCCAGCAGCCCGGACAACTCGAACACTGAAGCTTTCTTT. Full variable domain (missing parts from reference TRBV7-3 and TRBJ1-1): GAGVSQTPSNKVTEKGKYVELRCDPISGHTALYWYRQSLGQGPEFLIYFQGTGAADDSGLPNDRFFAVRPEGSVSTLKIQRTERGDSAVYLCASSPDNSNTEAFFGQGTRLTVV.

There are many counts of this clonotype. The chain carries TRBV24-1 and TRBJ2-5, with TRBD1 matching 9 bases. The CDR3 totals 14 residues. The V and J ends lost 9 bases and 0 bases, in that order; junction bases with no gene match: 4. The germline gives CDR1 KGHDR, CDR2 SFDVKD. Written as DNA, the CDR3 is TGTGCCACCCGGGACAGGGAGTACCAAGAGACCCAGTACTTC. Encoded protein: CATRDREYQETQYF.

This clonotype came up many times. V gene TRBV30 combines with J gene TRBJ2-6, with D hard to call. Germline-derived CDR1 and CDR2 are GTSNPN and SVGIG (reference sequence). V was pared by 2 bases and J by 11 bases, with 25 bases between. The CDR3 has 17 residues. CDR3 bases: TGTGCCTGGAGTCAATTACTCAGGAAAGTTTACGCGGACGTCCTGACTTTC. Its translation is CAWSQLLRKVYADVLTF.

The chain combines TRBV24-1 with TRBJ2-1; 9 bases fit TRBD2. Trimming cost V 5 bases and J 6 bases; bases outside gene matches: 4. The length of the CDR3 is 14 residues. Germline-derived CDR1 and CDR2 are KGHDR and SFDVKD. CDR3 nucleotide sequence: TGTGCCACCAGTGCAGCGGGAGGCGTCAATGAGCAGTTCTTC. It translates to CATSAAGGVNEQFF.

This clonotype was counted at least ten times. Here the CDR3 DNA reads TGTGCCAGCAGGGAGGACAGGGGCACGTCCAATGAGCAGTTCTTC. It translates to CASREDRGTSNEQFF. The chain employs TRBV28 and TRBJ2-1; TRBD1 matches at 9 bases. CDR1 and CDR2 from the germline V gene are MDHEN and SYDVKM. CDR3 length: 15 amino acids. V shed 6 bases, J shed 6 bases, and the junction held 9 bases outside the gene matches.

This clonotype has only one observation. Given a much more abundant clone one base away, this may be a read error. The chain joins TRBV19 to TRBJ1-5; D ambiguous. Germline V gene data show CDR1 as LNHDA and CDR2 as SQIVND (reference sequence). Trimming stripped 3 bases from V and 3 bases from J, with 12 bases between. This CDR3 spans 15 amino acids. The CDR3, as DNA: TGTGCCAGTAGTATCTGGGAGGCCAACAATCAGCCCCAGCATTTT. Residues: CASSIWEANNQPQHF.

This clonotype appeared a few times. The V call is TRBV9, the J call TRBJ2-5; TRBD2 agrees at 9 bases. The CDR3 extends over 15 amino acids. After removal of 0 bases from V and 3 bases from J, the junction contained 3 bases not matched to a gene. CDR1 is SGDLS, CDR2 YYNGEE, per germline. The CDR3 coding sequence is TGTGCCAGCAGCGTAGGCGGGAGGGCCGAAGAGACCCAGTACTTC. This sequence encodes CASSVGGRAEETQYF.

This clonotype appeared a few times. The chain carries TRBV11-2 and TRBJ2-7, with D uncertain. The germline CDR1 and CDR2 sequences are SGHAT and FQNNGV. Trimming shortened V by 1 base and J by 7 bases, and 11 bases separated the two germline ends. This CDR3 is built from 13 residues. CDR3 in DNA: TGTGCCAGCAGCTTAGTAGTTTCGGGTGAGCAGTACTTC. Residues: CASSLVVSGEQYF.

The rearrangement uses TRBV19 and TRBJ2-1; 9 bases fit TRBD1. The CDR3 covers 14 residues. With V trimmed by 5 bases and J by 4 bases, 3 bases remained unmatched. In germline, CDR1 is LNHDA, CDR2 SQIVND (reference sequence). The CDR3 here is CASSRGTGYNEQFF. The CDR3 bases are TGTGCCAGTAGTCGCGGGACAGGGTACAATGAGCAGTTCTTC.

This clonotype was recorded at least ten times. J is TRBJ2-1 and V is TRBV5-8; 8 bases match TRBD1. CDR1 is SGHTS, CDR2 YDEGEE, per germline. The CDR3 loop spans 15 amino acids. The junction had 8 bases not matched to a gene; V was cut back by 4 bases and J by 5 bases. CDR3 coding DNA: TGTGCCAGCAGCCCGGGACAGGCCCCAAACAATGAGCAGTTCTTC. Encoded protein: CASSPGQAPNNEQFF.

This clonotype showed up many times. J is TRBJ2-3 and V is TRBV4-1; 8 nucleotides align to TRBD1. Germline loops: CDR1 MGHRA, CDR2 YSYEKL. This CDR3 contains 16 residues. Losses at the gene ends were 5 bases for V and 4 bases for J; bases not matched to a gene: 11. The CDR3 spells CASSYIDRGRADTQYF. CDR3 sequence (DNA): TGCGCCAGCAGCTACATCGACAGGGGAAGGGCAGATACGCAGTATTTT.

Points on this clonotype: A much larger clone lies one base from this, so it may be a read error. The chain joins TRBV18 to TRBJ2-1; possible D gene TRBD1, 5 bases. V was shortened by 0 bases and J by 8 bases, with 17 bases between the two germline ends. Germline V gives CDR1 KGHSH, CDR2 LQKENI. The CDR3 is 16 amino acids. CDR3 region: CASSPPTLAGFDEQFF. The DNA of the CDR3 is TGTGCCAGCTCACCACCTACTCTGGCAGGGTTCGATGAGCAGTTCTTC.

As to this clonotype: Since a much larger clone is just one base distant, this may be a read error. The V gene is TRBV19, the J gene TRBJ2-7; D not resolved. Germline loops: CDR1 LNHDA, CDR2 SQIVND (reference sequence). V lost 5 bases to trimming and J lost 5 bases, with 10 bases between them. This CDR3 is 12 amino acids long. The CDR3 DNA sequence: TGTGCCAGTAGTCTTGGCGTTAACGAGCAGTACTTC. This gives the protein CASSLGVNEQYF.

This clonotype came up many times. The J gene is TRBJ2-2, the V gene TRBV7-8; D possibly corresponds to TRBD1 (5 bases). V lost 3 bases and J 5 bases, leaving 25 bases between the germline ends. The germline V gene has CDR1 SGHVS and CDR2 FQNEAQ. This CDR3 contains 19 residues. The CDR3 loop is CASSLNRQTPDTKTGELFF. CDR3 DNA sequence: TGTGCCAGCAGCTTGAACCGACAGACACCAGACACCAAAACCGGGGAGCTGTTTTTT.